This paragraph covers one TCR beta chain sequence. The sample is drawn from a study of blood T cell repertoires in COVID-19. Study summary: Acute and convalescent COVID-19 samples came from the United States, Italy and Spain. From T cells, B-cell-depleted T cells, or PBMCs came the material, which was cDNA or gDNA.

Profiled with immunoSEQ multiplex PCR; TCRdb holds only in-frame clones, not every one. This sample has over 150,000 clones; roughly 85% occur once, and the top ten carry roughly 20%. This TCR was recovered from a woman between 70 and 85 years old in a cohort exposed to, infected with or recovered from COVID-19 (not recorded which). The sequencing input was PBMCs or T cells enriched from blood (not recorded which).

CDR3 loop: CASGLFLGGEAFF. In nucleotides, the CDR3 is TGTGCTAGTGGTCTCTTTCTCGGCGGTGAAGCTTTCTTT. The V and J genes are TRBV12-5 and TRBJ1-1; D ambiguous. Between the trimmed V and J ends, which lost 5 bases and 7 bases, there was a span of 14 bases. The germline V gene has CDR1 LGHNT and CDR2 FRNRAP. The CDR3 is 13 residues long.